The next 26 T cell receptor beta chains were all read from a single sample in a study of T cells after yellow fever vaccination. MiXCR, run by TCRdb on the 5' RACE reads, gives a single entry per CDR3 protein. The sample has under 600,000 distinct CDR3 sequences, around a fifth seen once. This specimen was PBMCs, taken less than 25 days after the first yellow fever vaccination. These receptors were obtained from a man aged 18 to 30 who received the YFV17D yellow fever vaccine.

This clonotype has only a few counts. The chain couples TRBV18 to TRBJ2-1, with 10 bases identical to TRBD2. The V and J ends lost 0 bases and 9 bases, in that order; junction bases with no gene match: 8. Germline V lookup: CDR1 KGHSH, CDR2 LQKENI. There are 16 residues in the CDR3. The CDR3 bases are TGTGCCAGCTCACCACCGGGAGCGGGGGGGATCGGTGAGCAGTTCTTC. Translation gives CASSPPGAGGIGEQFF. Variable domain in full (rest from reference TRBV18 and TRBJ2-1): NAGVMQNPRHLVRRRGQEARLRCSPMKGHSHVYWYRQLPEEGLKFMVYLQKENIIDESGMPKERFSAEFPKEGPSILRIQQVVRGDSAAYFCASSPPGAGGIGEQFFGPGTRLTVL.

This clonotype was seen only a few times. V is TRBV6-2 or TRBV6-3 and J is TRBJ2-3; 10 bases align to TRBD2. V lost 2 bases to trimming and J lost 4 bases; unmatched junction nucleotides: 12. The germline CDR1 and CDR2 sequences are MNHEY and SVGEGT. There are 18 residues in the CDR3. The CDR3 DNA reads as TGTGCCAGCAGTTACGCCCTAGCGGGGGATCTTGGGGCAGATACGCAGTATTTT. Amino acid sequence: CASSYALAGDLGADTQYF.

The CDR3 coding sequence is TGCGCCAGCAGCTTGAACAGGGCACAAGAGACCCAGTACTTC. Protein: CASSLNRAQETQYF. The rearrangement links TRBV5-1 to TRBJ2-5; maybe TRBD1 (6 bases). Per germline, CDR1 SGHRS and CDR2 YFSETQ. This CDR3 is built from 14 residues. Trimming took 1 base from V and 2 from J, leaving 9 bases between them.

V gene TRBV6-2 or TRBV6-3 combines with J gene TRBJ2-1; 7 bases agree with TRBD2. V lost 6 bases and J lost 0; bases outside the gene matches: 8. From germline, CDR1 is MNHEY and CDR2 SVGEGT. CDR3 length: 16 residues. The CDR3: CASSPTSASSYNEQFF. CDR3 in DNA: TGTGCCAGCAGCCCTACTAGCGCCAGCTCCTACAATGAGCAGTTCTTC.

The chain carries TRBV15 and TRBJ2-1; D not certain. The germline V and J ends were trimmed by 1 base and 5 bases, with 9 bases remaining between them. CDR3 length: 14 amino acids. Germline V gene sequence: CDR1 LNHNV, CDR2 YYDKDF (reference sequence). The DNA for the CDR3 is TGTGCCACCAGCAGAGTTCTGGGTGACAATGAGCAGTTCTTC. Protein: CATSRVLGDNEQFF.

Remarks on this clonotype: Since the CDR3 does not end with the conserved phenylalanine or tryptophan, this likely comes from a read error. The chain recombines TRBV4-1 with TRBJ1-1; D uncertain. CDR3 length: 16 residues. V lost 4 bases and J 0 bases, leaving 15 bases between the germline ends. The germline gives CDR1 MGHRA, CDR2 YSYEKL. DNA of the CDR3: TGCGCCAGCAGCCCACGTTCGACGATCATGAACACTGAAGCTTTCCTT. Residues: CASSPRSTIMNTEAFL.

V and J are TRBV12-3 or TRBV12-4 and TRBJ2-2; D remains ambiguous. The V end was cut by 6 bases, the J end by 2 bases, with 16 bases between. This CDR3 contains 16 residues. This CDR3 is CASSKLRNINTGELFF. CDR3 sequence (DNA): TGTGCCAGCAGCAAACTTCGGAACATCAACACCGGGGAGCTGTTTTTT.

The chain links TRBV2 to TRBJ2-2; D might be TRBD2 (7 bases). Per the germline V gene, CDR1 is SNHLY and CDR2 is FYNNEI. CDR3 length equals 12 residues. CDR3 nucleotide sequence: TGTGCTATTCGGGGGGCCGAGGGGGAGCTGTTTTTT. It is translated as CAIRGAEGELFF.

The gene calls are TRBV7-6 and TRBJ1-1; D is ambiguous. The ends were cut back, 5 bases at V and 11 bases at J, with 9 bases in the middle. Germline-derived CDR1 and CDR2 are SGHVS and FNYEAQ. The CDR3 sequence is 10 residues long. CDR3 nucleotides: TGTGCCAGCAGCCCCCTGGAGGCTTTCTTT. Translation: CASSPLEAFF.

This chain links TRBV6-1 with TRBJ2-3; possibly TRBD2 for D (7 bases). Germline V gives CDR1 MNHNS, CDR2 SASEGT. The V and J ends lost 10 bases and 2 bases respectively, with 13 bases between them. This CDR3 spans 13 amino acids. The CDR3 sequence is CATSRGLTDTQYF. The CDR3 DNA sequence: TGTGCCACCTCGCGGGGGCTCACAGATACGCAGTATTTT.

This clonotype was observed a few times. The genes are TRBV20-1 and TRBJ2-7; D not certain. The CDR3 contains 12 residues. The ends were cut back, 1 base at V and 5 bases at J, with 9 bases in the middle. CDR1 is DFQATT and CDR2 is SNEGSKA in the germline V gene (reference sequence). The CDR3 DNA reads as TGCAGTGCTAGAGTCCGTGCCCACGAGCAGTACTTC. Its translation is CSARVRAHEQYF.

This clonotype was counted between two and nine times. The CDR3 loop reads CASSPTTGVDNGYTF. The CDR3 nucleotides read TGTGCCAGCTCACCAACTACAGGGGTAGATAATGGCTACACCTTC. The V and J genes are TRBV18 and TRBJ1-2; 7 nucleotides line up with TRBD1. V gave up 2 bases and J gave up 6 bases; unmatched junction bases: 9. The CDR3 spans 15 residues. Germline CDR1 is KGHSH and CDR2 is LQKENI.

The J gene is TRBJ1-1, the V gene TRBV5-1; 10 nucleotides match TRBD1. The CDR3 extends over 16 amino acids. The trim removed 8 bases at V and 0 bases at J, leaving 10 bases unmatched. Looked up from germline, CDR1 is SGHRS and CDR2 is YFSETQ. CDR3 coding DNA: TGCGCCAGTAGACAGGGGGCCCCATTATTGAACACTGAAGCTTTCTTT. Its translation is CASRQGAPLLNTEAFF.

The chain recombines TRBV6-5 with TRBJ1-2; no reliable D call. CDR1 and CDR2 from the germline V gene are MNHEY and SVGAGI. The V end was cut by 0 bases, the J end by 8 bases, with 13 bases between. The CDR3 contains 14 residues. The CDR3 DNA reads as TGTGCCAGCAGTTACTCCGATATAGGGTTGGGCTACACCTTC. Its translation: CASSYSDIGLGYTF.

The V call is TRBV27, the J call TRBJ2-3, with 7 bases matching TRBD2. This CDR3 is built from 12 residues. V lost 11 bases, J lost 6 bases, and 8 bases stayed unmatched. CDR1 MNHEY and CDR2 SMNVEV come from the germline V gene (reference sequence). The CDR3: CAGPGGDDTQYF. The CDR3 DNA is TGTGCCGGGCCGGGGGGAGATGATACGCAGTATTTT.

The sample holds a few counts of this clonotype. This chain connects TRBV6-1 to TRBJ1-6; the match to TRBD1 covers 7 bases. V lost 6 bases and J lost 7; bases outside the gene matches: 3. This CDR3 region has 13 residues. Looked up from germline, CDR1 is MNHNS and CDR2 is SASEGT. This CDR3 is CASRRQGNSPLHF. CDR3 DNA: TGTGCCAGCAGACGACAGGGCAATTCACCCCTCCACTTT.

This clonotype was counted a few times. The rearrangement uses TRBV11-3 and TRBJ1-1, with 9 bases identical to TRBD1. The CDR3 is 14 residues long. V gave up 3 bases and J gave up 3 bases; unmatched junction bases: 2. CDR1 and CDR2 (germline): SGHNT, YENEEA. The CDR3 sequence is CASSFNRGHTEAFF. The CDR3 DNA is TGTGCCAGCAGCTTTAACAGGGGGCACACTGAAGCTTTCTTT.

In this sample, this clonotype turned up a few times. The chain employs TRBV2 and TRBJ2-7; D unclear. Germline values: CDR1 SNHLY, CDR2 FYNNEI. V shed 4 bases and J shed 3 bases, with 16 bases lying between them. The CDR3 has 15 amino acids. The CDR3 sequence is CASSVVGQANYEQYF. The CDR3 DNA is TGTGCCAGCAGTGTTGTTGGGCAGGCTAACTACGAGCAGTACTTC.

This clonotype was seen at least ten times. The chain is built from TRBV5-1 and TRBJ2-3, with 9 bases fitting TRBD1. The CDR3 length is 15 residues. The germline gives CDR1 SGHRS, CDR2 YFSETQ. The V and J ends lost 2 bases and 5 bases, in that order; junction bases with no gene match: 6. The CDR3 region has the DNA TGCGCCAGCAGCTTAGCCCGGACAGGGGTAGATACGCAGTATTTT. It translates to CASSLARTGVDTQYF. Full variable domain (missing parts from reference TRBV5-1 and TRBJ2-3): KAGVTQTPRYLIKTRGQQVTLSCSPISGHRSVSWYQQTPGQGLQFLFEYFSETQRNKGNFPGRFSGRQFSNSRSEMNVSTLELGDSALYLCASSLARTGVDTQYFGPGTRLTVL.

CDR3 in amino acids: CASSYNRGVDEQYF. CDR3 sequence (DNA): TGTGCCAGCAGTTACAACAGGGGAGTTGATGAGCAGTACTTC. The chain combines TRBV6-5 with TRBJ2-7, with 7 bases matching TRBD1. Trimming took 2 bases from V and 7 from J; bases not matched to a gene: 8. In germline, CDR1 is MNHEY, CDR2 SVGAGI. The length of the CDR3 is 14 residues.

Only a few counts were recorded for this clonotype. The V and J genes are TRBV7-2 and TRBJ1-3; perhaps TRBD1 as D (6 bases). Germline V gene sequence: CDR1 SGHTA, CDR2 FQGNSA. V lost 2 bases to trimming and J lost 1 base, with 15 bases between them. This CDR3 region has 17 residues. The CDR3 sequence is CASSLKVRGISGNTIYF. The CDR3, as DNA: TGTGCCAGCAGCTTAAAAGTGAGGGGGATATCTGGAAACACCATATATTTT.

The rearrangement joins TRBV20-1 to TRBJ2-7; possibly TRBD1 or TRBD2 for D (5 bases each). From germline, CDR1 is DFQATT and CDR2 SNEGSKA (reference sequence). Trimming took 6 bases from V and 3 from J, leaving 15 bases between them. This CDR3 is 13 amino acids long. CDR3 amino acids: CSAVSGTNYEQYV. The DNA of the CDR3 is TGCAGTGCAGTTTCCGGGACCAACTACGAGCAGTACGTC.

The chain couples TRBV29-1 to TRBJ2-7; D is possibly TRBD2 (5 bases). CDR3 length equals 11 residues. Germline V gene lookup returns CDR1 SQVTM and CDR2 ANQGSEA. The germline V and J ends were trimmed by 2 bases and 6 bases, with 8 bases remaining between them. CDR3 sequence reads: CSVELEAEQYF. DNA for the CDR3: TGCAGCGTTGAATTGGAGGCCGAGCAGTACTTC.

J is TRBJ2-5 and V is TRBV5-1, with TRBD2 matching over 8 bases. Germline V gives CDR1 SGHRS, CDR2 YFSETQ. V shed 2 bases, J shed 4 bases, and the junction held 7 bases outside the gene matches. CDR3 size: 15 residues. Written as DNA, the CDR3 is TGCGCCAGCAGCTTCCGGGGGGGCCCCCGAGAGACCCAGTACTTC. Translation gives CASSFRGGPRETQYF.

This clonotype was observed a handful of times. The J gene is TRBJ2-7, the V gene TRBV20-1; perhaps TRBD1 as D (6 bases). The CDR3 loop spans 13 amino acids. Germline-derived CDR1 and CDR2 are DFQATT and SNEGSKA (reference sequence). Trimming took 4 bases from V and 1 from J, leaving 11 bases between them. CDR3: CSATNRESYEQYV. CDR3 bases: TGCAGTGCTACTAACAGGGAATCCTACGAGCAGTACGTC.

The chain links TRBV9 to TRBJ2-1; D tentatively fits TRBD1 or TRBD2 (5 bases each). The V gene's germline CDR1 is SGDLS and CDR2 YYNGEE. Trimming took off 3 bases at V and 9 bases at J, with 16 bases between the two ends. The CDR3 runs 14 residues. The CDR3 reads CASSAPLGTTEQFF. The CDR3 nucleotides read TGTGCCAGCAGCGCACCTCTAGGGACCACTGAGCAGTTCTTC.